This TCR beta chain was captured in a study of cytomegalovirus exposure and HLA in healthy donors. Study outcomes and limitations: Listed as cytomegalovirus-associated were approximately 160 TCR beta chains.

As for this clone: Antigen unknown.

The junction had 6 bases not matched to a gene; V was cut back by 0 bases and J by 4 bases. CDR3 length equals 16 residues. CDR1 and CDR2 (germline): SGHNT, YYREEE (reference sequence). Only in-frame clones appear in the TCRdb table, and some are missing; sequencing was by immunoSEQ multiplex PCR. The top ten clones hold around 5.5% of a sample with 55,000 to 65,000 clones, 85% to 95% of them seen once. This sequence joins TRBV5-4 and TRBJ1-4; 7 bases are shared with TRBD1. Input material: PBMCs. The TCR sequence derives from a woman between 18 and 29 years old in good health and CMV-seropositive. CDR3 residues: CASSLGQGADNEKLFF. The CDR3 DNA follows: TGTGCCAGCAGCTTGGGACAGGGCGCGGATAATGAAAAACTGTTTTTT.